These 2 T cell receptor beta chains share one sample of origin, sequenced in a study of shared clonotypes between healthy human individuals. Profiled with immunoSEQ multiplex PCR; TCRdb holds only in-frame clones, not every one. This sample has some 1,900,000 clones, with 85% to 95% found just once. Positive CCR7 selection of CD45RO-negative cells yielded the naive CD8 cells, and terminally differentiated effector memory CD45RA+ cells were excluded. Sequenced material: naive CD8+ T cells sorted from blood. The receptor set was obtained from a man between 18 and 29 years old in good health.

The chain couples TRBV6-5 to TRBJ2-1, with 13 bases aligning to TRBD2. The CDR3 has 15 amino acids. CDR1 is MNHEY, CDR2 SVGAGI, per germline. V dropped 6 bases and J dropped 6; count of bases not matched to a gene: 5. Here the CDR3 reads CASSLGLAGSNEQFF. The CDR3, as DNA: TGTGCCAGCAGCCTGGGACTAGCGGGGAGCAATGAGCAGTTCTTC.

CDR3 sequence: CASSHHLSGSSYNEQFF. CDR3 in DNA: TGCGCCAGCAGCCATCACCTCAGCGGGAGCTCCTACAATGAGCAGTTCTTC. The chain recombines TRBV5-1 with TRBJ2-1, with 8 nucleotides matching TRBD2. J was trimmed by 0 bases and V by 4 bases; bases with no gene match: 9. Germline CDR1 and CDR2: SGHRS and YFSETQ. CDR3 length: 17 residues.